This T cell receptor (beta chain) is from a study of response to subunit inactivated influenza vaccine (dated by TCRdb to the late 2010s). Regarding the study in general: The study used deep quantitative T cell receptor repertoire profiling to track responses to a trivalent subunit inactivated influenza vaccine.

The library came from RT-PCR. Sequencing was performed on an Illumina HiSeq 2500. TCRdb took the public reads, trimmed them with fastp at Q25, ran MiXCR for clone calling and kept in-frame beta chains. Rows with a matching CDR3 protein are joined into one entry that keeps the most common DNA and genes. Across this sample there are under 200,000 distinct CDR3 sequences, with approximately 11% seen only once. Around 35% of the sample is taken by the ten largest. The junction carries 18 bases between V and J, which are trimmed by 0 bases and 7 bases respectively. The CDR3 runs 16 amino acids, cysteine and phenylalanine included. Here the CDR3 DNA is all that survives: 48 bases in frame from base 1. The paper as a whole reports these results and caveats: The authors suggested that each seasonal influenza vaccination may recruit only a limited number of new T cells.

As concerns this clonotype: Its antigen is currently not known. Base qualities are missing; no much larger clone stands one base away.

The rearranged segments are TRBV12-3 or TRBV12-4 and TRBJ2-5; TRBD1 is perhaps the D gene, given 6 matching bases. Source: CD8+ T cells sorted from PBMCs, taken roughly 24 months after vaccination. The sequence derives from a man aged 50-75 years who received an inactivated influenza vaccine. Donor details come from another sample of the same person, matched by shared clones. The CDR3 region reads CASSLAQTGPVGTQYF. The DNA sequence is as follows: TGTGCCAGCAGTTTAGCGCAGACAGGCCCCGTGGGGACCCAGTACTTC.